This T cell receptor (beta chain) was found in a study of identical twins. From germline, CDR1 is LNHNV and CDR2 YYDKDF (reference sequence). Trimming cost V 0 bases and J 5 bases, with 12 bases left between them. The CDR3 is 15 residues long. One entry per CDR3 protein results from TCRdb running MiXCR on the 5' RACE reads. The table shows approximately 670,000 distinct CDR3 sequences, with roughly 6% occurring only once. All donors were healthy Caucasians. The chain combines TRBV15 with TRBJ2-3; no reliable D call. Sequenced sample: naive T cells sorted from blood. The sequence came from a man between 18 and 35 years old in good health. CDR3 in amino acids: CATSRDLFGQDTQYF. The CDR3 nucleotides are TGTGCCACCAGCAGAGATCTGTTTGGGCAAGATACGCAGTATTTT.